This T cell receptor (beta chain) stems from a study of blood T cell repertoires in COVID-19. Across the study: PBMCs, B-cell-depleted T cells, or T cells were the source of the cDNA or gDNA that made up the material.

Per the original methods: Estimated nucleated cell counts came from reference gene primer amplification. Sequenced by immunoSEQ multiplex PCR; TCRdb stores in-frame clones only, minus some. Clone size and V and J calls were adopted from that table, with D and trimming inferred from the DNA. The sample includes about 220,000 clones, roughly 89% of them seen just once. The receptor's source is a man aged 25 to 40 who had been exposed to COVID-19. The sample taken for sequencing was PBMCs or T cells enriched from blood (not recorded which).

The CDR3 nucleotides are TGCGCCAGCAGTGAGTGGGAGAGGAGCTATGGCTACACCTTC. Its translation: CASSEWERSYGYTF. V usage is TRBV10-2 and J usage is TRBJ1-2; no reliable D call. V dropped 1 base and J dropped 4 bases, with 10 bases sitting between them. The CDR3 has 14 amino acids. The germline gives CDR1 WSHSY, CDR2 SAAADI.